These T cell receptor beta chains were read from a single sample in a study of blood T cell repertoires in COVID-19. This table comes from immunoSEQ multiplex PCR, and its TCRdb copy is limited to in-frame clones, with some not included. The data hold around 67,000 clones, with over 80% observed a single time. Sequencing input: peripheral blood. The receptors stem from a man aged 45-65 years with active COVID-19. The CDR3 runs from the conserved cysteine through the conserved F or W. The D gene is left open where the match is weak. Clone size is stated in some rows and not others, as once, few, many or a class when expanded.

TRBJ2-5,TRBV5-1,.,.,TGCGCCAGCAGCTTGGACTTCAGGGGGAGGGAGACCCAGTACTTC,CASSLDFRGRETQYF
TRBJ1-4,TRBV7-2,.,.,TGTGCCAGCAGCTTAACCCAAGGGAGGGCTAATGAAAAACTGTTTTTT,CASSLTQGRANEKLFF
TRBJ2-2,TRBV5-1,.,.,TGCGCCAGCAGCCGGGACACCACCGGGGAGCTGTTTTTT,CASSRDTTGELFF
TRBJ2-7,TRBV6-5,.,TRBD1,TGTGCCAGCAGTTACGGACAGGGGACCTACGAGCAGTACTTC,CASSYGQGTYEQYF
TRBJ1-4,TRBV4-1,.,TRBD1,TGCGCCAGCAGCCAAGCCCTTTGGACAGGGGAAAATGAAAAACTGTTTTTT,CASSQALWTGENEKLFF
TRBJ2-4,TRBV7-3,.,.,TGTGCCAGCAGCCTTGACAGGAACATTCAGTACTTC,CASSLDRNIQYF
TRBJ1-4,TRBV5-1,.,.,TGCGCCAGCAAGGAGGACAGTTCTAATGAAAAACTGTTTTTT,CASKEDSSNEKLFF
TRBJ1-2,TRBV28,.,TRBD1,TGTGCCAGCAGTTTGACAGGGGCCGTGTACTATGGCTACACCTTC,CASSLTGAVYYGYTF
TRBJ1-2,TRBV4-3,.,.,TGCGCCAGCAGCCAAGGGGGAGGGCTTTCCCTCTATGGCTACACCTTC,CASSQGGGLSLYGYTF
TRBJ2-7,TRBV10-3,.,.,TGTGCCATAGGAGAAAGCTCCTACGAGCAGTACTTC,CAIGESSYEQYF
TRBJ2-2,TRBV4-1,.,.,TGCGCCAGCAGCCTGACGTCAGGGTTCACCGGGGAGCTGTTTTTT,CASSLTSGFTGELFF
TRBJ2-1,TRBV6-2/TRBV6-3,.,.,TGTGCCAGCAGTTACTCGACGTCCAGGGGTGGATACAATGAGCAGTTCTTC,CASSYSTSRGGYNEQFF
TRBJ2-7,TRBV24-1,.,TRBD1,TGTGCCACCAGTGAACGACTTACAGGGGGCGAGCAGTACTTC,CATSERLTGGEQYF
TRBJ2-5,TRBV5-1,.,.,TGCGCCAGCAGCCACCCAAGGGGCCCCCAAGAGACCCAGTACTTC,CASSHPRGPQETQYF
TRBJ1-2,TRBV4-3,.,.,TGCGCCAGCAGCCAAGATCGGAGCCTGGAGGACTATGGCTACACCTTC,CASSQDRSLEDYGYTF
TRBJ2-7,TRBV27,.,TRBD2,TGTGCCAGCAGTCCCTTGGGACTAGCGGGGCACGAGCAGTACTTC,CASSPLGLAGHEQYF
TRBJ1-1,TRBV29-1,.,TRBD1,TGCAGCGCCGGACAGGGTGATGGAGCTTTCTTT,CSAGQGDGAFF
TRBJ2-5,TRBV6-2/TRBV6-3,.,.,TGTGCCAGCAGTTTGGGCGGGGTAACACAAGAGACCCAGTACTTC,CASSLGGVTQETQYF
TRBJ2-1,TRBV9,.,TRBD2,TGTGCCAGCAGCCCTGGGACTAGCGGGAGGGGTAATGAGCAGTTCTTC,CASSPGTSGRGNEQFF
TRBJ1-2,TRBV6-1,.,TRBD1,TGTGCCAGCAGTGAAGGGCTCCAGGGGGCGCTTGGCTACACCTTC,CASSEGLQGALGYTF
TRBJ2-7,TRBV18,.,.,TGTGCCAGCTCAACTTACGAACAGAACTACGAGCAGTACTTC,CASSTYEQNYEQYF
TRBJ1-5,TRBV6-5,.,TRBD1,TGTGCCAGCAAGACTGGACAGGGGGCGCGTCAGCCCCAGCATTTT,CASKTGQGARQPQHF
TRBJ1-1,TRBV19,.,.,TGTGCCAGTACCCTAACTCGGAGGCACACTGAAGCTTTCTTT,CASTLTRRHTEAFF
TRBJ1-5,TRBV28,.,.,TGTGCCAGCAGTTTAGCCTCGACAGGAAGCAATCAGCCCCAGCATTTT,CASSLASTGSNQPQHF
TRBJ2-7,TRBV3-1/TRBV3-2,.,.,TGTGCCAGCAGCCAAGGTTTGGCAGGGCTCGCCTACGAGCAGTACTTC,CASSQGLAGLAYEQYF
TRBJ2-4,TRBV7-2,once,TRBD2,TGTGCCAGCAGCTTAGAGGGACGGGGGGGGATACACGACTTC,CASSLEGRGGIHDF
TRBJ2-1,TRBV28,.,TRBD2,TGTGCCACCGGACTAGCGGGAGACCCATGGAATGAGCAGTTCTTC,CATGLAGDPWNEQFF
TRBJ2-7,TRBV29-1,.,.,TGCAGCGTTGAGGGCAGGGCCTACGAGCAGTACTTC,CSVEGRAYEQYF
TRBJ1-2,TRBV7-9,.,TRBD1,TGTGCCAGCAGCTTAGCGCCGGGACAGGGGAACTATGGCTACACCTTC,CASSLAPGQGNYGYTF
TRBJ1-1,TRBV11-2,few,TRBD1,TGTGCCAGCAGCCACAGGGGGAACACTGAAGCTTTCTTT,CASSHRGNTEAFF
TRBJ1-2,TRBV9,.,.,TGTGCCAGCAGCGTAGGGGAGGCACCCGAATACTATGGCTACACCTTC,CASSVGEAPEYYGYTF
TRBJ2-5,TRBV24-1,.,.,TGTGCCACCAGTGATTTGCGGCCAAATACGGGAGAGACCCAGTACTTC,CATSDLRPNTGETQYF
TRBJ1-5,TRBV5-1,few,.,TGCGCCAGCAGCTTAGCAGGGGATTATAGCAATCAGCCCCAGCATTTT,CASSLAGDYSNQPQHF
TRBJ1-5,TRBV19,.,TRBD1,TGTGCCAGTAGTATAGCCCTTGGGACAGGAGCCAATCAGCCCCAGCATTTT,CASSIALGTGANQPQHF
TRBJ1-2,TRBV5-1,.,.,TGCGCCAGCAGCCGACCCGACGGACATAACTATGGCTACACCTTC,CASSRPDGHNYGYTF
TRBJ2-2,TRBV6-2/TRBV6-3,.,TRBD1,TGTGCCAGCAGTAATCGACAGGGGTTCACCGGGGAGCTGTTTTTT,CASSNRQGFTGELFF
TRBJ2-2,TRBV19,.,.,TGTGCCAGTAGTATTCGTTCGGTAACGAACACCGGGGAGCTGTTTTTT,CASSIRSVTNTGELFF
TRBJ1-5,TRBV4-1,.,.,TGCGCCAGCAGCCCGCGACAGGCGTATAGCAATCAGCCCCAGCATTTT,CASSPRQAYSNQPQHF
TRBJ2-3,TRBV15,.,.,TGTGCCACCAGCATAAACCCGGGACTCGCCACAGATACGCAGTATTTT,CATSINPGLATDTQYF
TRBJ2-7,TRBV3-1/TRBV3-2,.,TRBD1,TGTGCCAGCAGCCCTGGACAGGGGGATTCCTACGAGCAGTACTTC,CASSPGQGDSYEQYF
TRBJ1-1,TRBV6-2/TRBV6-3,.,.,TGTGCCAGCACCCCCCTGACAGGTACAATGAACACTGAAGCTTTCTTT,CASTPLTGTMNTEAFF
TRBJ2-1,TRBV28,.,TRBD2,TGTGCCAGCAGTCGACGGGGAGCGGGGGCCTACAATGAGCAGTTCTTC,CASSRRGAGAYNEQFF
TRBJ1-1,TRBV30,.,TRBD1,TGTGCCTTTGGGACAGGGGGGGGAAGGACTGAAGCTTTCTTT,CAFGTGGGRTEAFF
TRBJ2-7,TRBV30,.,TRBD1,TGTGCCTGGAGTAAGACAGGGAACAACGAGCAGTACTTC,CAWSKTGNNEQYF
TRBJ2-3,TRBV7-3,.,TRBD2,TGTGCCAGCAGCTCGACCGCGGGGGCAGATACGCAGTATTTT,CASSSTAGADTQYF
TRBJ2-3,TRBV13,.,.,TGTGCCAGCAACGGGGGACCTAGCACAGATACGCAGTATTTT,CASNGGPSTDTQYF
TRBJ2-1,TRBV18,.,.,TGTGCCAGCTCACCACAGAGCAATGAGCAGTTCTTC,CASSPQSNEQFF
TRBJ2-1,TRBV19,.,.,TGTGCCAGTAGTACTGGGAACAGGGCAAATGAGCAGTTCTTC,CASSTGNRANEQFF
TRBJ2-7,TRBV27,.,.,TGTGCCATTCACTACCGGCTCAGCTGGCAGTACTTC,CAIHYRLSWQYF
TRBJ2-3,TRBV28,.,.,TGTGCCAGCACCCCACCCGGGGTAAATACGCAGTATTTT,CASTPPGVNTQYF
TRBJ1-4,TRBV4-2,.,.,TGTGCCAGCAGCCAACGGGACGGAGGGGAAAAACTGTTTTTT,CASSQRDGGEKLFF
TRBJ1-2,TRBV28,.,.,TGTGCCAGCAGTTTAGGCCGGGATCGATATGGCTACACCTTC,CASSLGRDRYGYTF
TRBJ2-3,TRBV12-3/TRBV12-4,.,.,TGTGCCAGCAGTCTGAAGAGGAATACGCAGTATTTT,CASSLKRNTQYF
TRBJ1-4,TRBV4-1,once,.,TGCGCCAGCAGCAGCCCAGCCGGGGGGAATGAAAAACTGTTTTTT,CASSSPAGGNEKLFF
TRBJ1-4,TRBV27,.,.,TGTGCCAGCAGGCTAATGGGGGCCACCCCGAATGAAAAACTGTTTTTT,CASRLMGATPNEKLFF